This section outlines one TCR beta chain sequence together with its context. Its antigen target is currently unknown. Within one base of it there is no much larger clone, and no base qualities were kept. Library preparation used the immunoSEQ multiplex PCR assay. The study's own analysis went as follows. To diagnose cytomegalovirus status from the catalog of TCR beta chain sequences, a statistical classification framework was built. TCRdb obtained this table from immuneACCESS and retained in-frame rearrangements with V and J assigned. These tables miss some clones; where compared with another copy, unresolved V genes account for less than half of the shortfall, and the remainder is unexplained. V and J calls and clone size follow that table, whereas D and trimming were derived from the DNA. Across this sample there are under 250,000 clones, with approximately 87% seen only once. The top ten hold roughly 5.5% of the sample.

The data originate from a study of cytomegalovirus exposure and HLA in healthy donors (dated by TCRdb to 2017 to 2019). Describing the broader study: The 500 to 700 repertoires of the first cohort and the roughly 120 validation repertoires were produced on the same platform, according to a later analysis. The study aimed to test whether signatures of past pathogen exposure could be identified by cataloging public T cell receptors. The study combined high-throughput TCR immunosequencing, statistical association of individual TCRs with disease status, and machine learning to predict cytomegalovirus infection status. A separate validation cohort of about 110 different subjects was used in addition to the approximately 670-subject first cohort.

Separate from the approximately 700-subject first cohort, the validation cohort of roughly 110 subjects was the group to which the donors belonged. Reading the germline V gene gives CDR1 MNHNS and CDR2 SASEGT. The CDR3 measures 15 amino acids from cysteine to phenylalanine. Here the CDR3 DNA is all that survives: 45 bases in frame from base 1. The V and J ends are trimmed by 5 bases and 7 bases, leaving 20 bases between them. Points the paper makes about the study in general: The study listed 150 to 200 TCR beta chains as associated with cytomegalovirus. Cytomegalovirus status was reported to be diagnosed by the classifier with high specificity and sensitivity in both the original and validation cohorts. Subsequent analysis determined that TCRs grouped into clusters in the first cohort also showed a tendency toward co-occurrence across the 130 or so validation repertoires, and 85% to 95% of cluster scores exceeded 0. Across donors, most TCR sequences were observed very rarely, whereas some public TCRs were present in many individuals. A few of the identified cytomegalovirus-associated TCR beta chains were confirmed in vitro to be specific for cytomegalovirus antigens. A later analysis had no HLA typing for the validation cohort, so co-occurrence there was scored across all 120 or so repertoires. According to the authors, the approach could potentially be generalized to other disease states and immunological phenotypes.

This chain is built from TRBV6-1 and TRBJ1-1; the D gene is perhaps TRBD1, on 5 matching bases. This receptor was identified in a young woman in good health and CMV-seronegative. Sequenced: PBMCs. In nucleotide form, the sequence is TGTGCCAGCAGTCCACAGGCTTCGCTCCCCTTTGAAGCTTTCTTT. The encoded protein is CASSPQASLPFEAFF.